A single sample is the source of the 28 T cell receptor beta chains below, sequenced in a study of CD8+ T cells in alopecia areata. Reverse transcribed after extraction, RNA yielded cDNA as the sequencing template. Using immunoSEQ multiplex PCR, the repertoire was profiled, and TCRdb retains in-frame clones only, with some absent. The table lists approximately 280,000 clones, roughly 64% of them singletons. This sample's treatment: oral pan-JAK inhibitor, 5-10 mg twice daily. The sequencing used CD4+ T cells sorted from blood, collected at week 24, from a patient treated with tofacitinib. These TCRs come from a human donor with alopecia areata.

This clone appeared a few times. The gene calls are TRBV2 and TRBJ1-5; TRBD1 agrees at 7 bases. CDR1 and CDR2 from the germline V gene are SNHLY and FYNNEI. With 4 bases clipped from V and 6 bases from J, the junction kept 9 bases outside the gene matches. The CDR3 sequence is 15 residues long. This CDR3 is CASSAATGYSQPQHF. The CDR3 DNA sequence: TGTGCCAGCAGTGCCGCGACAGGGTATAGTCAGCCCCAGCATTTT.

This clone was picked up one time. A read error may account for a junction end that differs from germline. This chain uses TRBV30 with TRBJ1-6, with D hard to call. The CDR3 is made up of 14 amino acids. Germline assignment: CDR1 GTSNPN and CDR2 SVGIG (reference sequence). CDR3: CAWSIRAGDSPLHF. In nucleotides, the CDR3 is TGTGCCTGGAGTATCCGGGCCGGGGATTCGCCCCTCCACTTT.

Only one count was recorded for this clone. CDR3 DNA sequence: TGCGCCAGCAGCTTGGGCCCCGATGCATACACTGAAGCTTTCTTT. Translation gives CASSLGPDAYTEAFF. V usage is TRBV5-1 and J usage is TRBJ1-1; no definite D call. V was shortened by 0 bases and J by 3 bases, with 12 bases between the two germline ends. This CDR3 is built from 15 residues. Germline V CDR1 and CDR2: SGHRS, YFSETQ. Drawing the rest from reference TRBV5-1 and TRBJ1-1, the complete variable domain is KAGVTQTPRYLIKTRGQQVTLSCSPISGHRSVSWYQQTPGQGLQFLFEYFSETQRNKGNFPGRFSGRQFSNSRSEMNVSTLELGDSALYLCASSLGPDAYTEAFFGQGTRLTVV.

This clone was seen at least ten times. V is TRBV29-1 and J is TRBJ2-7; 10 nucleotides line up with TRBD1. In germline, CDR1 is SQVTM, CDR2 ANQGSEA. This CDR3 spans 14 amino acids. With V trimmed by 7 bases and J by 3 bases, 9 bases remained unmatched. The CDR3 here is CSATTGGLGYEQYF. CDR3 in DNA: TGCAGCGCCACGACAGGGGGCCTCGGCTACGAGCAGTACTTC.

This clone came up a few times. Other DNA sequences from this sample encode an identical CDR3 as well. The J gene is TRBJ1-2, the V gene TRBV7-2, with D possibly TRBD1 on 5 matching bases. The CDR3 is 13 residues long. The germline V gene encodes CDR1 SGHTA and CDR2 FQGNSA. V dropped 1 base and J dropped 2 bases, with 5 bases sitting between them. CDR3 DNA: TGTGCCAGCAGCTTAGGACAGAACTATGGCTACACCTTC. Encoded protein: CASSLGQNYGYTF.

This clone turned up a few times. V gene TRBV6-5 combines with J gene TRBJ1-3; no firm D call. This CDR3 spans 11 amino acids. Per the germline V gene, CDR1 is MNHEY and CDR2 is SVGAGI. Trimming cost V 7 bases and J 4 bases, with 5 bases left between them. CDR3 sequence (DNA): TGTGCCAGCATTGAAGGAAACACCATATATTTT. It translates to CASIEGNTIYF.

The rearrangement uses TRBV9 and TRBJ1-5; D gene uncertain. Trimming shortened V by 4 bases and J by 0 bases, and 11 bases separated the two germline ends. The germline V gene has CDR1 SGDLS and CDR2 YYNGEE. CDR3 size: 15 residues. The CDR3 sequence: CASSPAPYSNQPQHF. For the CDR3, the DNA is TGTGCCAGCAGCCCTGCACCGTATAGCAATCAGCCCCAGCATTTT.

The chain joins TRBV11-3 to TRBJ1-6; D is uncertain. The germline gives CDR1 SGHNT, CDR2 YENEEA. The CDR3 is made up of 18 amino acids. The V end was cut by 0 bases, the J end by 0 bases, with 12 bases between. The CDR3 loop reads CASSLDRGRSSYNSPLHF. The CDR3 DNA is TGTGCCAGCAGCTTAGATCGAGGTAGAAGCTCCTATAATTCACCCCTCCACTTT.

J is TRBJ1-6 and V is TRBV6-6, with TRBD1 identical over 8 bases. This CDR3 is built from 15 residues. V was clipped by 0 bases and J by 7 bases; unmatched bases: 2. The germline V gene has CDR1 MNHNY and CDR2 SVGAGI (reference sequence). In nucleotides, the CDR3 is TGTGCCAGCAGTTACTCGGGACAGGAGAATTCACCCCTCCACTTT. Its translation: CASSYSGQENSPLHF.

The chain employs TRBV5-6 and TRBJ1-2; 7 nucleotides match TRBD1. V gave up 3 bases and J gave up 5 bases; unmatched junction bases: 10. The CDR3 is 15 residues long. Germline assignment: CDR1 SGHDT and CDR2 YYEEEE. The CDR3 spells CASSWIQTGKYGYTF. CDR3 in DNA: TGTGCCAGCAGCTGGATTCAGACAGGGAAATATGGCTACACCTTC.

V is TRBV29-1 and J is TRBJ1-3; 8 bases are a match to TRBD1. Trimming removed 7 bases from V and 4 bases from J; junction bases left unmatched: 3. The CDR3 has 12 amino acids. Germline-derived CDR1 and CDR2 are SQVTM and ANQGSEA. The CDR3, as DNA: TGCAGCGGGACAGGGTCGGGAAACACCATATATTTT. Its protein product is CSGTGSGNTIYF.

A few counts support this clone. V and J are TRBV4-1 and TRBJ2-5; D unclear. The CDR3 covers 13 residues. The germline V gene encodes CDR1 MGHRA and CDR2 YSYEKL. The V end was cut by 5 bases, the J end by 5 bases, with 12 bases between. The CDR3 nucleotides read TGCGCCAGCAGCTCCGCACGCCGGGAGACCCAGTACTTC. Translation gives CASSSARRETQYF.

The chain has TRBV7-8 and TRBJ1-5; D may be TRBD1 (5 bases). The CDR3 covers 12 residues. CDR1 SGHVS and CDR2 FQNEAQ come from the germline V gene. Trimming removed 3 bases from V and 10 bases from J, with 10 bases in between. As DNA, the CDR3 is TGTGCCAGCAGCTTCACCGGACAACCCCAGCATTTT. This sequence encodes CASSFTGQPQHF. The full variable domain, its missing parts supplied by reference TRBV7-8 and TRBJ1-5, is GAGVSQSPRYKVAKRGQDVALRCDPISGHVSLFWYQQALGQGPEFLTYFQNEAQLDKSGLPSDRFFAERPEGSVSTLKIQRTQQEDSAVYLCASSFTGQPQHFGDGTRLSIL.

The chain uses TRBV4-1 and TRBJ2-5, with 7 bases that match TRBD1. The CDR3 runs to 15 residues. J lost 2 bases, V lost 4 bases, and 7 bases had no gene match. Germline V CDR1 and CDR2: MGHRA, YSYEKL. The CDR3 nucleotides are TGCGCCAGCAGCCGGGCTGGGACAGAACAAGAGACCCAGTACTTC. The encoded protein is CASSRAGTEQETQYF.

The CDR3 protein is CSAAGTSGGRGKNIQYF. The CDR3 DNA reads TGCAGCGCCGCCGGGACTAGCGGGGGGAGGGGCAAAAACATTCAGTACTTC. The chain uses TRBV29-1 and TRBJ2-4, with 15 nucleotides matching TRBD2. V lost 7 bases and J lost 3; bases outside the gene matches: 10. The CDR3 consists of 17 residues. Germline loops: CDR1 SQVTM, CDR2 ANQGSEA.

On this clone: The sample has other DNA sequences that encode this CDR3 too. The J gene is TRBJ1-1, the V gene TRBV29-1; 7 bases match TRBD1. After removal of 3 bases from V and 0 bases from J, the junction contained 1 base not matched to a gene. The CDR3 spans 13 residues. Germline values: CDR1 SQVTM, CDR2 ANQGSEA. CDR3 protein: CSVEGQLNTEAFF. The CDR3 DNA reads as TGCAGCGTTGAGGGACAGTTGAACACTGAAGCTTTCTTT. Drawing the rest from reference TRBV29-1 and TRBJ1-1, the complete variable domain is SAVISQKPSRDICQRGTSLTIQCQVDSQVTMMFWYRQQPGQSLTLIATANQGSEATYESGFVIDKFPISRPNLTFSTLTVSNMSPEDSSIYLCSVEGQLNTEAFFGQGTRLTVV.

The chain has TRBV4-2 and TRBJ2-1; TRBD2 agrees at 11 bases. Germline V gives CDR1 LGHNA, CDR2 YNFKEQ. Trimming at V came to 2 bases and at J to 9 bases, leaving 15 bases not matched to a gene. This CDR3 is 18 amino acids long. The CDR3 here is CASSQTARIAGGRGEQFF. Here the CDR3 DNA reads TGTGCCAGCAGCCAAACCGCCAGAATAGCGGGGGGGCGGGGTGAGCAGTTCTTC.

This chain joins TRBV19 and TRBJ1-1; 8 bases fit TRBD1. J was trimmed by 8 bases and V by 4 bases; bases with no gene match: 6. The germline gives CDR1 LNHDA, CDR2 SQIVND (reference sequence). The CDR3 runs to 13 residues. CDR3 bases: TGTGCCAGTAGTAAATACGGGACAGGAGAAGCTTTCTTT. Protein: CASSKYGTGEAFF. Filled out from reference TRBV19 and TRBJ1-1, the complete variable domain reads DGGITQSPKYLFRKEGQNVTLSCEQNLNHDAMYWYRQDPGQGLRLIYYSQIVNDFQKGDIAEGYSVSREKKESFPLTVTSAQKNPTAFYLCASSKYGTGEAFFGQGTRLTVV.

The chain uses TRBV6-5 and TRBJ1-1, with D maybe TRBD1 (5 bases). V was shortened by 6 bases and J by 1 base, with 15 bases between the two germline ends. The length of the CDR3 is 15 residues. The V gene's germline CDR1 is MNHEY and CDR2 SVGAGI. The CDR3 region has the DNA TGTGCCAGCAGACAGGCAGGGAGCGGGAACACTGAAGCTTTCTTT. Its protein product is CASRQAGSGNTEAFF.

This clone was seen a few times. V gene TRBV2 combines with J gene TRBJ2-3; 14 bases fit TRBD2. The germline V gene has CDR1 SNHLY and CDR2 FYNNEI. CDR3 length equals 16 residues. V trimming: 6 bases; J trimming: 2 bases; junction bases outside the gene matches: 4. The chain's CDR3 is CASRPGLAGATDTQYF. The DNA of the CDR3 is TGTGCCAGCAGACCGGGACTAGCGGGGGCCACAGATACGCAGTATTTT.

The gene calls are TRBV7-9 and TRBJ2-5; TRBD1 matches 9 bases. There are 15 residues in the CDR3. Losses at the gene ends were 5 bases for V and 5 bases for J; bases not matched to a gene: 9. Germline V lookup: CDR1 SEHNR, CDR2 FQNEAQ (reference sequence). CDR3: CASSIPGQGWETQYF. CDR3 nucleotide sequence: TGTGCCAGCAGCATACCGGGACAGGGCTGGGAGACCCAGTACTTC.

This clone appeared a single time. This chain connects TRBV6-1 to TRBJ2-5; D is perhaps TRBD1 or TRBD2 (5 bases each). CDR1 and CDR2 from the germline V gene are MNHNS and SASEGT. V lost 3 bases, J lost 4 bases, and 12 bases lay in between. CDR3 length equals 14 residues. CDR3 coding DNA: TGTGCCAGCAGTGAGTTGGGACGTGGAGAGACCCAGTACTTC. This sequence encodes CASSELGRGETQYF.

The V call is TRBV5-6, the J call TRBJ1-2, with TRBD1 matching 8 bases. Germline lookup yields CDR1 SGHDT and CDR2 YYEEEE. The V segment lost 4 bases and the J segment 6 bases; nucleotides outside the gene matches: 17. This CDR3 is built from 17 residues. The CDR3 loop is CASSPAGTGGTWDGYTF. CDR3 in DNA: TGTGCCAGCAGCCCCGCCGGGACAGGAGGAACCTGGGATGGCTACACCTTC. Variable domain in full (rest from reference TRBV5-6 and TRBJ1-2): DAGVTQSPTHLIKTRGQQVTLRCSPKSGHDTVSWYQQALGQGPQFIFQYYEEEERQRGNFPDRFSGHQFPNYSSELNVNALLLGDSALYLCASSPAGTGGTWDGYTFGSGTRLTVV.

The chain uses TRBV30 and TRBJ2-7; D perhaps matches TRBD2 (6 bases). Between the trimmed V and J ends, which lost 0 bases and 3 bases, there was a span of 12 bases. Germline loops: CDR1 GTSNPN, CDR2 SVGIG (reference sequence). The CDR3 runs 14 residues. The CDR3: CAWSVGGVVYEQYF. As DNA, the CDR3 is TGTGCCTGGAGTGTCGGAGGGGTGGTCTACGAGCAGTACTTC.

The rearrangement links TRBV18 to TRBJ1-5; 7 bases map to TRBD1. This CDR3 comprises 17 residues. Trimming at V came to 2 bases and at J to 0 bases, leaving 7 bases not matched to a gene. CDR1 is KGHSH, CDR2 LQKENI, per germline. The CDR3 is CASSPRQGGLSNQPQHF. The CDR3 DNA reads TGTGCCAGCTCACCAAGGCAGGGGGGGCTTAGCAATCAGCCCCAGCATTTT.

CDR3 DNA: TGTGCCAGCAGCTTGACCAATCAGCCCCAGCATTTT. Translating it yields CASSLTNQPQHF. V usage is TRBV7-9 and J usage is TRBJ1-5, with unresolved D. From germline, CDR1 is SEHNR and CDR2 FQNEAQ (reference sequence). The germline V and J ends were trimmed by 3 bases and 3 bases, with 3 bases remaining between them. The CDR3 length is 12 residues.

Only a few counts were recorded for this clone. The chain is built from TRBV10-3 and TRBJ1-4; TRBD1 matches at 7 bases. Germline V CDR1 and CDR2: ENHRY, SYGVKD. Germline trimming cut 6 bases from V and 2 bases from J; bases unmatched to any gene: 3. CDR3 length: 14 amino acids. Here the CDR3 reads CAISPTGTNEKLFF. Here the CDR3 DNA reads TGTGCCATCAGCCCGACAGGGACTAATGAAAAACTGTTTTTT.

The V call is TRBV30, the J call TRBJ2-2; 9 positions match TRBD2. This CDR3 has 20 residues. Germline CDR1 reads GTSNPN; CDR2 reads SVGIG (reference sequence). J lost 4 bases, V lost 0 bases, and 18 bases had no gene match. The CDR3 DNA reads TGTGCCTGGAGTGTACATGGCGGGGGGGCCGCCTTGTATGGCACCGGGGAGCTGTTTTTT. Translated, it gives CAWSVHGGGAALYGTGELFF. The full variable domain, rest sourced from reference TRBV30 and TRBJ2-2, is SQTIHQWPATLVQPVGSPLSLECTVEGTSNPNLYWYRQAAGRGLQLLFYSVGIGQISSEVPQNLSASRPQDRQFILSSKKLLLSDSGFYLCAWSVHGGGAALYGTGELFFGEGSRLTVL.